Listed here are 17 T cell receptor beta chains from one sample, sequenced in a study of T-cell memory formation after mild COVID-19. TCRdb re-called the 5' RACE reads through MiXCR, storing one row per CDR3 protein. The table has around 300,000 distinct CDR3 sequences, 12% to 15% seen once. The sequenced sample was PBMCs or a T cell subset sorted from them (not recorded which). These receptors came from a man between 18 and 29 years old who had mild COVID-19 (a few samples of this study predate the infection). Cell type and time point are not known.

This clonotype was detected ten times or more. The junction differs from germline at one of its ends, possibly a read error. The chain combines TRBV20-1 with TRBJ2-1; tentatively, D is TRBD1 (6 bases). The germline gives CDR1 DFQATT, CDR2 SNEGSKA (reference sequence). This CDR3 is built from 15 residues. The DNA for the CDR3 is TGCAGTGCTCGAGAGGGGAGACAGGCCTACAATGAGCAGTTCTTC. Translation gives CSAREGRQAYNEQFF.

This clonotype was picked up many times. CDR3 coding DNA: TGCAGTGCTAGAGTTCCGGGACAGGGACTTTCACCCCTCCACTTT. Its protein product is CSARVPGQGLSPLHF. This rearrangement joins TRBV20-1 to TRBJ1-6; TRBD1 matches 9 bases. J gave up 9 bases and V 1 base, and 7 bases lay outside the gene matches. The germline CDR1 and CDR2 sequences are DFQATT and SNEGSKA (reference sequence). This CDR3 is built from 15 residues.

This clonotype showed up many times. The chain couples TRBV7-2 to TRBJ1-1; 10 bases map to TRBD1. The germline V gene has CDR1 SGHTA and CDR2 FQGNSA. V lost 5 bases and J lost 5; bases outside the gene matches: 11. The CDR3 extends over 16 amino acids. The CDR3 sequence is CASSPSRDRGPTEAFF. Here the CDR3 DNA reads TGTGCCAGCAGCCCCTCCCGGGACAGGGGTCCGACTGAAGCTTTCTTT.

There are many counts of this clonotype. The chain joins TRBV5-1 to TRBJ2-1; 7 positions agree with TRBD2. Losses at the gene ends were 0 bases for V and 7 bases for J; bases not matched to a gene: 13. CDR1 and CDR2 (germline): SGHRS, YFSETQ. This CDR3 spans 17 amino acids. The DNA of the CDR3 is TGCGCCAGCAGCTTGGCGCCTCTAGCGGATAATTTTAATGAGCAGTTCTTC. Translating gives CASSLAPLADNFNEQFF.

This chain joins TRBV29-1 and TRBJ2-2; possible D gene TRBD1, 5 bases. The CDR3 is made up of 11 amino acids. Germline V gives CDR1 SQVTM, CDR2 ANQGSEA. With 6 bases removed from V and 7 bases from J, the gap between germline ends came to 9 bases. The CDR3 loop reads CSVGAGGELFF. CDR3 coding DNA: TGCAGCGTAGGGGCCGGCGGGGAGCTGTTTTTT.

This clonotype occurred a few times. J is TRBJ1-1 and V is TRBV6-1, with D hard to call. The CDR3 spans 13 residues. V was pared by 2 bases and J by 4 bases, with 8 bases between. Germline CDR1 and CDR2: MNHNS and SASEGT. CDR3 bases: TGTGCCAGCAGTGAATTGGCTAGCACTGAAGCTTTCTTT. This translates into CASSELASTEAFF.

This clonotype was recorded a few times. V usage is TRBV3-1 and J usage is TRBJ2-1, with D unclear. The germline V and J ends were trimmed by 4 bases and 8 bases, with 15 bases remaining between them. There are 14 residues in the CDR3. Germline CDR1 and CDR2: LGHDT and YNNKEL (reference sequence). The CDR3 coding sequence is TGTGCCAGCAGCCCGGTGACTCAGCACGATGAGCAGTTCTTC. It encodes CASSPVTQHDEQFF.

In its sample, this clonotype was seen once. The V gene is TRBV30, the J gene TRBJ2-2, with D perhaps matching TRBD2 (5 bases). Germline loops: CDR1 GTSNPN, CDR2 SVGIG (reference sequence). The ends were cut back, 3 bases at V and 0 bases at J, with 20 bases in the middle. The CDR3 sequence is 18 residues long. For the CDR3, the DNA is TGTGCCTGGAGGCCAGGACCTACCCAGAGGGCGAACACCGGGGAGCTGTTTTTT. Translation gives CAWRPGPTQRANTGELFF.

The CDR3 DNA follows: TGCAGTGCTAGGGATGGTTTCCGCAGAGATGAAAAACTGTTTTTT. As protein: CSARDGFRRDEKLFF. This chain uses TRBV20-1 with TRBJ1-4, with D unresolved. Between the trimmed V and J ends, which lost 3 bases and 6 bases, there was a span of 17 bases. Germline CDR1 and CDR2: DFQATT and SNEGSKA (reference sequence). The CDR3 extends over 15 amino acids.

At least ten counts were recorded for this clonotype. V is TRBV7-2 and J is TRBJ2-7; a possible D gene is TRBD1 (6 bases). The CDR3 runs 15 residues. Trimming shortened V by 6 bases and J by 0 bases, and 15 bases separated the two germline ends. Germline lookup yields CDR1 SGHTA and CDR2 FQGNSA. Here the CDR3 DNA reads TGTGCCAGCAGTCGTTCCGGGACAAGCTCCTACGAGCAGTACTTC. Residues: CASSRSGTSSYEQYF.

The chain is built from TRBV4-3 and TRBJ1-2, with unresolved D. Trimming shortened V by 5 bases and J by 0 bases, and 7 bases separated the two germline ends. Germline V gene sequence: CDR1 LGHNA, CDR2 YSLEER. The CDR3 is 13 amino acids. The CDR3 region has the DNA TGCGCCAGCAGCACCGGAACTAACTATGGCTACACCTTC. As protein: CASSTGTNYGYTF.

The rearrangement uses TRBV7-2 and TRBJ2-3, with TRBD1 matching over 7 bases. Germline V gives CDR1 SGHTA, CDR2 FQGNSA. V lost 4 bases to trimming and J lost 4 bases; unmatched junction nucleotides: 2. The CDR3 runs 13 residues. The DNA of the CDR3 is TGTGCCAGCAGCTCACAGGGGCCAGATACGCAGTATTTT. Translated, it gives CASSSQGPDTQYF. The complete variable domain, with remaining parts taken from reference TRBV7-2 and TRBJ2-3, reads GAGVSQSPSNKVTEKGKDVELRCDPISGHTALYWYRQSLGQGLEFLIYFQGNSAPDKSGLPSDRFSAERTGGSVSTLTIQRTQQEDSAVYLCASSSQGPDTQYFGPGTRLTVL.

This clonotype was counted between two and nine times. The chain joins TRBV15 to TRBJ2-7; D is unresolved. The CDR3 sequence is 14 residues long. V lost 2 bases and J lost 2, with 10 bases in between. CDR1 LNHNV and CDR2 YYDKDF come from the germline V gene (reference sequence). The CDR3: CATSRFSGAYEQYF. CDR3 in DNA: TGTGCCACCAGCAGATTTTCTGGAGCCTACGAGCAGTACTTC. Together with reference TRBV15 and TRBJ2-7, the CDR3 gives the full variable domain: DAMVIQNPRYQVTQFGKPVTLSCSQTLNHNVMYWYQQKSSQAPKLLFHYYDKDFNNEADTPDNFQSRRPNTSFCFLDIRSPGLGDTAMYLCATSRFSGAYEQYFGPGTRLTVT.

In this sample, this clonotype turned up a few times. J is TRBJ2-7 and V is TRBV4-3; D assignment may be TRBD1 or TRBD2 (5 bases each). Per the germline V gene, CDR1 is LGHNA and CDR2 is YSLEER. This CDR3 comprises 17 residues. The V and J ends lost 0 bases and 0 bases respectively, with 15 bases between them. CDR3 protein: CASSQDVRGLSSYEQYF. CDR3 nucleotides: TGCGCCAGCAGCCAAGATGTTCGGGGCCTAAGCTCCTACGAGCAGTACTTC.

The rearrangement joins TRBV7-2 to TRBJ1-1; no definite D call. Germline V gene sequence: CDR1 SGHTA, CDR2 FQGNSA. There are 12 residues in the CDR3. V was trimmed by 6 bases and J by 3 bases, leaving 8 bases between them. CDR3 protein: CASSYSYTEAFF. The CDR3 DNA is TGTGCCAGCAGTTACTCGTACACTGAAGCTTTCTTT. The full variable domain, its missing parts supplied by reference TRBV7-2 and TRBJ1-1, is GAGVSQSPSNKVTEKGKDVELRCDPISGHTALYWYRQSLGQGLEFLIYFQGNSAPDKSGLPSDRFSAERTGGSVSTLTIQRTQQEDSAVYLCASSYSYTEAFFGQGTRLTVV.

This clonotype was seen only a few times. The chain recombines TRBV27 with TRBJ2-5, with D tentatively TRBD1 (5 bases). V was clipped by 1 base and J by 10 bases, with 19 bases between them. CDR3 length equals 15 residues. Germline V gene lookup returns CDR1 MNHEY and CDR2 SMNVEV (reference sequence). The DNA for the CDR3 is TGTGCCAGCAGTTTATTCCCACTAACTAATAGGGGCCAGTACTTC. Protein: CASSLFPLTNRGQYF.

This clonotype showed up just a few times. The CDR3 region has the DNA TGCAGTGCTAGAGAGACGGTGGTGGGTAGCAATTCACCCCTCCACTTT. Protein product: CSARETVVGSNSPLHF. The V and J genes are TRBV20-1 and TRBJ1-6; D is uncertain. The V end was cut by 0 bases, the J end by 7 bases, with 16 bases between. Germline values: CDR1 DFQATT, CDR2 SNEGSKA (reference sequence). This CDR3 has 16 amino acids.